The T cell receptor (beta chain) under discussion was sequenced for a study of blood T cell repertoires in COVID-19. The wider study: Samples representing acute and convalescent COVID-19 were sourced from the United States, Italy and Spain. T cells, B-cell-depleted T cells, or PBMCs supplied cDNA or gDNA.

Authors' data handling: Reference gene primers were amplified, and this amplification served to estimate nucleated cell counts. Using immunoSEQ multiplex PCR, the repertoire was profiled, and TCRdb retains in-frame clones only, with some absent. That table supplies the V and J calls and clone size; D and trimming were determined from the DNA. The table lists around 200,000 clones, 70% to 90% of them singletons. The V segment lost 4 bases and the J segment 5 bases; nucleotides outside the gene matches: 12. CDR1 and CDR2 from the germline V gene are KGHSH and LQKENI. CDR3 length equals 16 residues. Sequenced input: peripheral blood. The source of this sequence is a woman aged 50 to 65 with acute or convalescent COVID-19. The gene calls are TRBV18 and TRBJ2-5, with 8 bases identical to TRBD1. Here the CDR3 reads CASSRSGHRGLETQYF. CDR3 bases: TGTGCCAGCTCACGCAGCGGCCACAGGGGGTTGGAGACCCAGTACTTC. Full variable domain (rest looked up from reference TRBV18 and TRBJ2-5): NAGVMQNPRHLVRRRGQEARLRCSPMKGHSHVYWYRQLPEEGLKFMVYLQKENIIDESGMPKERFSAEFPKEGPSILRIQQVVRGDSAAYFCASSRSGHRGLETQYFGPGTRLLVL.